Shown below are 10 T cell receptor beta chains from a single sample sequenced in a study of a mutant IDH1 vaccine in newly diagnosed glioma. This table comes from immunoSEQ multiplex PCR, and its TCRdb copy is limited to in-frame clones, with some not included. The repertoire holds fewer than 70,000 clones, with about 89% as singletons. Noted time point: week 11, during vaccination. In the vaccine, a single dose held 300 ug of the mutant IDH1 20-mer peptide, along with topical imiquimod. These receptors' antigens are unknown. This specimen was PBMCs, taken from a glioma patient whose treatment included an IDH1 peptide vaccine. The receptors stem from a man aged 35 to 55 with glioma.

This clone showed up just once. The chain links TRBV5-8 to TRBJ1-1; D remains unclear. Trimming shortened V by 7 bases and J by 0 bases, and 19 bases separated the two germline ends. The CDR3 loop spans 16 amino acids. CDR1 is SGHTS and CDR2 is YDEGEE in the germline V gene. CDR3 sequence reads: CASFKKKTTMNTEAFF. In DNA, the CDR3 is TGTGCCAGCTTTAAAAAAAAGACAACAATGAACACTGAAGCTTTCTTT.

CDR3 in amino acids: CASAGQRNQPQHF. Here the CDR3 DNA reads TGTGCCAGTGCGGGACAGCGCAATCAGCCCCAGCATTTT. The chain uses TRBV19 and TRBJ1-5; 7 positions agree with TRBD1. J gave up 2 bases and V 8 bases, and 3 bases lay outside the gene matches. This CDR3 is 13 amino acids long. Per the germline V gene, CDR1 is LNHDA and CDR2 is SQIVND (reference sequence).

The rearrangement uses TRBV27 and TRBJ2-5; D might be TRBD1 or TRBD2, each matching 6 bases. From germline, CDR1 is MNHEY and CDR2 SMNVEV (reference sequence). CDR3 length: 17 amino acids. Deletions cut 2 bases from V and 2 bases from J, with 18 bases between. The CDR3 nucleotides read TGTGCCAGCAGTTTAGTATATGGGGCGGGGACACAAGAGACCCAGTACTTC. This gives the protein CASSLVYGAGTQETQYF.

This sequence joins TRBV7-9 and TRBJ1-1, with D hard to call. V was clipped by 3 bases and J by 7 bases, with 15 bases between them. CDR1 and CDR2 from the germline V gene are SEHNR and FQNEAQ (reference sequence). The CDR3 extends over 14 amino acids. This CDR3 reads CASSFVKGEDEAFF. In DNA form, the CDR3 reads TGTGCCAGCAGCTTCGTAAAGGGTGAGGATGAAGCTTTCTTT.

This clone was counted once. CDR3 residues: CASSVGGRGSSYEQYF. CDR3 coding DNA: TGTGCCAGCAGCGTAGGGGGTAGGGGAAGCTCCTACGAGCAGTACTTC. The rearrangement joins TRBV9 to TRBJ2-7; TRBD1 is a possible D gene (5 bases). CDR1 is SGDLS and CDR2 is YYNGEE in the germline V gene. This CDR3 is 16 amino acids long. V lost 0 bases and J lost 0, with 13 bases in between.

The rearrangement links TRBV20-1 to TRBJ1-1; D is perhaps TRBD1 (5 bases). The V gene lost 5 bases and the J gene lost 13 bases, with 17 bases spanning the gap. CDR3 length: 11 residues. Germline CDR1 DFQATT, CDR2 SNEGSKA (reference sequence). CDR3 sequence reads: CSAWAARVVFF. DNA of the CDR3: TGCAGTGCTTGGGCGGCCAGGGTAGTTTTCTTT.

This chain connects TRBV20-1 to TRBJ1-2; no clear D gene. The germline CDR1 and CDR2 sequences are DFQATT and SNEGSKA (reference sequence). The germline V and J ends were trimmed by 6 bases and 6 bases, with 8 bases remaining between them. The CDR3 covers 10 residues. The DNA of the CDR3 is TGCAGTGCAGGCAAGGATGGCTACACCTTC. This encodes CSAGKDGYTF.

This clone appeared a single time. The chain carries TRBV28 and TRBJ1-2, with D possibly TRBD1 on 6 matching bases. V lost 4 bases to trimming and J lost 2 bases, with 14 bases between them. The CDR3 loop spans 15 amino acids. The V gene's germline CDR1 is MDHEN and CDR2 SYDVKM. In DNA, the CDR3 is TGTGCCAGCAGTTCCCGCGGGGGGCGGAACTATGGCTACACCTTC. This encodes CASSSRGGRNYGYTF.

The chain recombines TRBV2 with TRBJ2-2; D is perhaps TRBD1 (6 bases). The length of the CDR3 is 16 residues. Trimming removed 6 bases from V and 6 bases from J, with 20 bases in between. Germline CDR1 SNHLY, CDR2 FYNNEI. CDR3 sequence (DNA): TGTGCCAGCAGCGCTGAGAAAACAGGGAAGGCCGGGGAGCTGTTTTTT. Encoded protein: CASSAEKTGKAGELFF.

The chain couples TRBV6-4 to TRBJ2-1; D is unclear. Trimming shortened V by 0 bases and J by 4 bases, and 13 bases separated the two germline ends. The CDR3 is 16 residues long. The germline V gene has CDR1 MRHNA and CDR2 SNTAGT. The CDR3 protein is CASSDSLEATYNEQFF. CDR3 sequence (DNA): TGTGCCAGCAGTGACTCCCTAGAAGCAACATACAATGAGCAGTTCTTC.